A single TCR beta chain is shown here with its context. Its antigen remains undetermined. Base qualities are not provided; no much larger clone lies one nucleotide away. To prepare the library, the immunoSEQ multiplex PCR assay was applied. CDR3 regions were amplified from genomic DNA by Adaptive Biotechnology using a two-step, amplification bias-controlled multiplex PCR. Primers for every V and J gene segment were used in the first PCR, and barcodes and Illumina adapters were added in the second PCR. CDR3 libraries were sequenced on an Illumina instrument. Concerning the study's data processing: The analysis used both the pipelines supplied by the vendor and custom analysis of the raw data in R/Bioconductor with R version 3.3.0. Clonality, which ranges from 0 to 1, was calculated as the inverse of the normalised Shannon entropy across all productive clones. High-frequency clones were defined as the share of the repertoire taken up by the top 100 clones, keeping only clones that passed a 95% confidence test. Repertoire diversity was measured with the Simpson index, and overlap between samples was measured with the Morisita-Horn index. In TCRdb, the immuneACCESS table is reduced to in-frame sequences with V and J assigned. These tables do not hold every clone; where another copy was compared, an unresolved V gene accounts for under half, and the others remain unexplained. V and J calls and clone size follow that table, whereas D and trimming were derived from the DNA. This sample is represented by thousands of clones; about three quarters of them were singletons. The ten largest clonotypes hold approximately 39% of the sample.

The record originates from a study of T cell repertoires in ileal Crohn's disease (dated by TCRdb to about 2019). With respect to the entire study: Median disease duration was around 7.9 years, and around a third of patients were identified as active smokers at the time of surgery. MI samples consisted of biopsies taken from the proximal margin of the surgical specimen. About half of the patients received postoperative therapy: around ten received thiopurines and around 20 received anti-TNF agents. For commercial TCRB immunosequencing, five hundred nanograms of biopsy DNA were submitted for each sample. Running in parallel with the study was a multicentre cohort set up to find predictors of early endoscopic recurrence following ileocolonic resection. A total of around 170 mucosal samples from around 57 patients were sequenced, collected from several sites on the surgical specimen as well as at postoperative endoscopy. A Rutgeerts score higher than i0 was the definition used for endoscopic postoperative recurrence. A prospective multicentre cohort supplied the roughly 57 Crohn's disease patients whose TCR repertoires were analysed. Every patient underwent surgery because of a complication, which was stricturing disease in roughly 60% of cases and penetrating disease in approximately 40%. The paper as a whole reports these results and caveats: Mucosal CD4 and CD8 T cells were sorted and sequenced only in a subgroup of patients, the size of which was not stated. Compared with non-smokers, patients who were active smokers at surgery showed a significantly higher proportion of clonal expansions (around 24% vs 18%, p=0.02). More high-frequency clones were carried by sorted CD8 T cells than by CD4 T cells, suggesting that mucosal expansions were mainly CD8. Higher high-frequency clone percentages at surgery were associated with endoscopic recurrence; all patients with clonality above 26.8% (18/57) had recurrence.

Deletion took 3 bases off V and 0 bases off J, with a span of 12 bases between the germline ends. The CDR1 and CDR2 encoded by the germline V gene are SGHVS and FQNEAQ. From its cysteine to its phenylalanine, the CDR3 spans 16 amino acids. Of all the DNA, just the CDR3 is kept, 48 bases in frame from base 1. The time point tag for this specimen amounts to: proximal margin of the surgical specimen (macroscopically non-inflamed). Adults with ileal or ileocolonic Crohn's disease and an indication for ileocolonic resection were eligible for inclusion. Whole ileal mucosal biopsies were stored frozen at -80°C before DNA extraction. A TRizol-based method was used to extract genomic DNA from the frozen whole biopsies, and the DNA was quantified with a NanoDrop 2000 spectrophotometer.

Recombination joined TRBV7-8 with TRBJ2-1; no D gene can be assigned with confidence. The specimen sequenced was ileal tissue. This TCR came from an adult with Crohn's disease. DNA sequence: TGTGCCAGCAGCTTGCCAGGATGGAGCTCCTACAATGAGCAGTTCTTC. Translated, this gives CASSLPGWSSYNEQFF.